The present T cell receptor (beta chain) was sequenced within a study of CD8 T cells in Susac syndrome. This clonotype has a single count. V was clipped by 5 bases and J by 4 bases, with 8 bases between them. CDR3 length: 12 residues. The RNA input was roughly 0.45 to 1 ug, and it was reverse transcribed with random hexamers. TCR beta CDR3 was amplified by immunoSEQ covering 54 Vbeta and 13 Jbeta. TCRdb called the immunoSEQ multiplex PCR reads again in MiXCR, with one record for every CDR3 protein. The sample lists roughly 130,000 distinct CDR3 sequences; nearly 95% were seen once. V gene TRBV12-3 or TRBV12-4 combines with J gene TRBJ1-2; a weak D match, TRBD1 (6 bases). The sequence was collected from a human donor in good health. The sample consisted of CD4+ T cells from PBMCs. The DNA for the CDR3 is TGTGCCAGCAGTGAACAGGGCTATGGCTACACCTTC. It translates to CASSEQGYGYTF.